The T cell receptor beta chain described here comes from a study of cytomegalovirus exposure and HLA in healthy donors. Study results and caveats: Differences between HLA loci emerged in a later analysis of TCR association rates, with DRB1 most and HLA-C fewest.

The PCR contained 60 Vbeta and 13 Jbeta primers. Assay: immunoSEQ multiplex PCR; the TCRdb copy retains only in-frame clones and omits some. The sample yields 150,000 to 200,000 clones, roughly 80% seen once. Comments on this clone: Its specificity is unknown.

Germline CDR1 and CDR2: SGHNT and YYREEE (reference sequence). CDR3 length: 14 amino acids. V was clipped by 1 base and J by 5 bases; unmatched bases: 6. The sample consisted of PBMCs. The TCR sequence derives from a woman under 30 in good health and CMV-seronegative. The chain joins TRBV5-4 to TRBJ2-7, with 7 bases lining up with TRBD1. CDR3 in amino acids: CASSLTQGFNEQYF. CDR3 in DNA: TGTGCCAGCAGCTTGACACAGGGGTTCAACGAGCAGTACTTC.